This T cell receptor beta chain originates from a study of T cells in Graves' hyperthyroidism and ophthalmopathy. Germline V gene lookup returns CDR1 SGHVS and CDR2 FNYEAQ. V was clipped by 1 base and J by 9 bases, with 15 bases between them. CDR3 length: 14 residues. The sample holds many counts of this clonotype. Those with hyperthyroidism were 18 to 65 years old, newly diagnosed, and ill for under 2 months. TCR beta CDR3 regions were amplified from RNA. HTBI primers were the set used in a first-round RT-PCR of the TCR CDR3. From the multiplex PCR reads, TCRdb called clonotypes with MiXCR, one entry per CDR3 protein. The sample shows hundreds of thousands of distinct CDR3 sequences, roughly 14% of them seen only once.

The receptor's source is a woman younger than 30 with Graves' hyperthyroidism. Sequenced material: blood. This chain uses TRBV7-6 with TRBJ1-2; D unclear. The CDR3 bases are TGTGCCAGCAGCTTAGACGCAGAAGGTACTAGCTACACCTTC. Protein product: CASSLDAEGTSYTF.